Presented here are 28 T cell receptor beta chains from one specimen sequenced in a study of CD8 T cells in Susac syndrome. Random hexamers were used to reverse transcribe an amount of 0.5 to 1 ug RNA. A single record per CDR3 protein comes from TCRdb applying MiXCR to the immunoSEQ multiplex PCR reads. The sample has about 240,000 distinct CDR3 sequences, 90% to 97% seen once. The source material was CD4+ T cells from PBMCs. All receptors derive from a human donor with Susac syndrome.

The table lists this clonotype with a count of one. The chain couples TRBV7-6 to TRBJ2-1; D gene ambiguous. V was shortened by 4 bases and J by 9 bases, with 13 bases between the two germline ends. Per germline, CDR1 SGHVS and CDR2 FNYEAQ. The CDR3 has 13 amino acids. The CDR3 nucleotides are TGTGCCAGCAGCTCGCTTAGATCTAGTGAGCAGTTCTTC. Translation gives CASSSLRSSEQFF.

The CDR3 protein is CASSPSRSYEQYF. In nucleotides, the CDR3 is TGTGCCAGCTCACCAAGTCGCTCCTACGAGCAGTACTTC. The gene calls are TRBV18 and TRBJ2-7; D unresolved. Germline lookup yields CDR1 KGHSH and CDR2 LQKENI. Trimming shortened V by 2 bases and J by 0 bases, and 5 bases separated the two germline ends. There are 13 residues in the CDR3.

The chain carries TRBV6-6 and TRBJ2-5; 7 bases match TRBD2. J was trimmed by 0 bases and V by 2 bases; bases with no gene match: 6. The CDR3 is made up of 16 amino acids. In germline, CDR1 is MNHNY, CDR2 SVGAGI (reference sequence). The CDR3 reads CASSYRGGSYQETQYF. CDR3 sequence (DNA): TGTGCCAGCAGTTACCGTGGCGGGAGTTACCAAGAGACCCAGTACTTC.

The V call is TRBV6-5, the J call TRBJ2-3; TRBD2 matches 9 bases. V gave up 10 bases and J gave up 3 bases; unmatched junction bases: 11. The CDR3 spans 15 residues. CDR1 is MNHEY, CDR2 SVGAGI, per germline. For the CDR3, the DNA is TGTGCCACCCAAGGGGCGGGAGGGCCGACAGATACGCAGTATTTT. It specifies CATQGAGGPTDTQYF.

The chain uses TRBV5-1 and TRBJ2-5, with 7 bases identical to TRBD1. CDR3 length: 15 amino acids. CDR1 and CDR2 from the germline V gene are SGHRS and YFSETQ. Unmatched junction bases numbered 8, after V lost 5 bases and J lost 1 base. The CDR3 protein is CASSFAGGSQETQYF. The CDR3 DNA sequence: TGCGCCAGCAGTTTCGCAGGGGGTTCCCAAGAGACCCAGTACTTC.

The chain joins TRBV29-1 to TRBJ2-5; D unclear. Germline values: CDR1 SQVTM, CDR2 ANQGSEA. The CDR3 extends over 10 amino acids. V was clipped by 5 bases and J by 0 bases, with 1 base between them. CDR3 sequence (DNA): TGCAGCGTTTACCAAGAGACCCAGTACTTC. Its translation is CSVYQETQYF.

The genes are TRBV6-2 or TRBV6-3 and TRBJ1-1; D unresolved. The V end lost 6 bases, the J end lost 2 bases, and 19 bases lay between the germline ends. The CDR3 spans 16 residues. Per germline, CDR1 MNHEY and CDR2 SVGEGT. CDR3 loop: CASRSTGVRFNTEAFF. CDR3 nucleotide sequence: TGTGCCAGCAGATCGACTGGGGTTCGTTTCAACACTGAAGCTTTCTTT.

This chain joins TRBV20-1 and TRBJ2-1, with D possibly matching TRBD2 (6 bases). The CDR3 runs to 17 residues. The V gene's germline CDR1 is DFQATT and CDR2 SNEGSKA (reference sequence). V was shortened by 1 base and J by 1 base, with 17 bases between the two germline ends. CDR3 in amino acids: CSARGGRGEGSYNEQFF. CDR3 nucleotide sequence: TGCAGTGCTAGAGGCGGGCGGGGCGAGGGGTCCTACAATGAGCAGTTCTTC.

The chain links TRBV28 to TRBJ2-7; D may match TRBD1 or TRBD2 (5 bases each). The germline V gene has CDR1 MDHEN and CDR2 SYDVKM. The CDR3 has 15 amino acids. Trimming removed 5 bases from V and 4 bases from J, with 18 bases in between. This chain's CDR3 is CASSIRAGGTYEQYF. CDR3 nucleotide sequence: TGTGCCAGCAGTATCAGGGCTGGGGGTACTTACGAGCAGTACTTC.

The chain uses TRBV24-1 and TRBJ1-5; TRBD1 aligns across 8 bases. Germline CDR1 is KGHDR and CDR2 is SFDVKD. The junction had 3 bases not matched to a gene; V was cut back by 9 bases and J by 3 bases. This CDR3 is built from 13 residues. CDR3 bases: TGTGCCACCCGGGGACAGGACAATCAGCCCCAGCATTTT. Protein sequence: CATRGQDNQPQHF.

The chain carries TRBV27 and TRBJ1-2; D unclear. Looked up from germline, CDR1 is MNHEY and CDR2 is SMNVEV (reference sequence). Trimming took off 9 bases at V and 3 bases at J, with 17 bases between the two ends. The CDR3 extends over 14 amino acids. CDR3 protein: CASGRTDPYYGYTF. The CDR3 DNA sequence: TGTGCCAGTGGGCGTACGGATCCGTACTATGGCTACACCTTC.

The V gene is TRBV9, the J gene TRBJ2-7; D remains unclear. The CDR3 is 14 residues long. Trimming took 0 bases from V and 0 from J, leaving 7 bases between them. Germline CDR1 SGDLS, CDR2 YYNGEE. CDR3 DNA: TGTGCCAGCAGCGTAGCTCCCAACTCCTACGAGCAGTACTTC. Its protein is CASSVAPNSYEQYF.

This clonotype was detected only once. The chain recombines TRBV6-5 with TRBJ2-3; possibly TRBD2 for D (5 bases). V shed 0 bases and J shed 2 bases, with 6 bases lying between them. Germline V gives CDR1 MNHEY, CDR2 SVGAGI. The CDR3 length is 14 residues. In DNA form, the CDR3 reads TGTGCCAGCAGTTACTCGAGGGCCACAGATACGCAGTATTTT. Its translation is CASSYSRATDTQYF.

The rearrangement links TRBV20-1 to TRBJ1-2; D unresolved. Germline CDR1 DFQATT, CDR2 SNEGSKA (reference sequence). V lost 4 bases and J 6 bases, leaving 3 bases between the germline ends. The length of the CDR3 is 9 residues. The CDR3 loop is CSAKDGYTF. CDR3 DNA sequence: TGCAGTGCTAAGGATGGCTACACCTTC.

The sample holds one count of this clonotype. V and J are TRBV2 and TRBJ1-5; 7 bases are shared with TRBD1. Per germline, CDR1 SNHLY and CDR2 FYNNEI. The CDR3 has 14 amino acids. The J segment lost 1 base and the V segment lost 9 bases, leaving 6 bases of the junction unmatched. CDR3 sequence: CASRDRLSNQPQHF. CDR3 sequence (DNA): TGTGCCAGTCGGGACAGACTGAGCAATCAGCCCCAGCATTTT. The complete variable domain, with remaining parts taken from reference TRBV2 and TRBJ1-5, reads EPEVTQTPSHQVTQMGQEVILRCVPISNHLYFYWYRQILGQKVEFLVSFYNNEISEKSEIFDDQFSVERPDGSNFTLKIRSTKLEDSAMYFCASRDRLSNQPQHFGDGTRLSIL.

The chain uses TRBV12-3 or TRBV12-4 and TRBJ1-5; a weak D match, TRBD1 (5 bases). V was trimmed by 6 bases and J by 0 bases, leaving 18 bases between them. The CDR3 consists of 17 residues. CDR3 nucleotides: TGTGCCAGCAGACCCTCCGGGGGAGGCTATAGCAATCAGCCCCAGCATTTT. Amino acid sequence: CASRPSGGGYSNQPQHF.

This sequence joins TRBV20-1 and TRBJ2-2, with 13 bases identical to TRBD2. In germline, CDR1 is DFQATT, CDR2 SNEGSKA (reference sequence). The CDR3 is made up of 15 amino acids. V was clipped by 6 bases and J by 5 bases; unmatched bases: 6. This CDR3 reads CSARTSGSGTGELFF. CDR3 coding DNA: TGCAGTGCCCGGACTAGCGGGAGTGGTACCGGGGAGCTGTTTTTT.

This clonotype was detected once. V and J are TRBV12-3 or TRBV12-4 and TRBJ2-3; D unclear. Trimming removed 0 bases from V and 7 bases from J, with 5 bases in between. The CDR3 has 12 amino acids. As DNA, the CDR3 is TGTGCCAGCAGTTTAGCGTCCTATACGCAGTATTTT. This sequence encodes CASSLASYTQYF.

The chain combines TRBV29-1 with TRBJ2-2; D gene unclear. Germline V CDR1 and CDR2: SQVTM, ANQGSEA. The CDR3 is 12 residues long. Trimming removed 5 bases at V and 6 bases at J, with 10 bases between. CDR3 in amino acids: CSVLGVAGELFF. The CDR3 DNA reads TGCAGCGTTCTTGGGGTTGCCGGGGAGCTGTTTTTT.

The chain carries TRBV25-1 and TRBJ2-2; 8 nucleotides line up with TRBD1. V shed 3 bases and J 5 bases; nucleotides not matched to a gene: 2. CDR1 MGHDK and CDR2 SYGVNS come from the germline V gene. This CDR3 contains 14 residues. CDR3 amino acids: CASSDRGRTGELFF. CDR3 sequence (DNA): TGTGCCAGCAGTGACAGGGGGCGGACCGGGGAGCTGTTTTTT.

The V call is TRBV27, the J call TRBJ1-2, with D hard to call. This CDR3 has 13 amino acids. In germline, CDR1 is MNHEY, CDR2 SMNVEV (reference sequence). Trimming removed 3 bases from V and 4 bases from J, with 9 bases in between. CDR3 amino acids: CASSFSPGYGYTF. The CDR3 bases are TGTGCCAGCAGTTTCAGTCCGGGCTATGGCTACACCTTC.

The chain carries TRBV30 and TRBJ2-7, with 15 bases lining up with TRBD2. The V segment lost 0 bases and the J segment 2 bases; nucleotides outside the gene matches: 2. CDR1 is GTSNPN, CDR2 SVGIG, per germline (reference sequence). The CDR3 has 16 amino acids. Written as DNA, the CDR3 is TGTGCCTGGAGTGTACGGACTAGCGGGAGGGCCTACGAGCAGTACTTC. This encodes CAWSVRTSGRAYEQYF.

The V gene is TRBV12-3 or TRBV12-4, the J gene TRBJ2-7, with TRBD2 as a possible D gene (5 bases). The CDR3 consists of 16 residues. Between the trimmed V and J ends, which lost 4 bases and 0 bases, there was a span of 16 bases. The CDR3 DNA follows: TGTGCCAGCAGTTCCCCCCGGACGGGGAGCTCCTACGAGCAGTACTTC. It encodes CASSSPRTGSSYEQYF.

CDR3 DNA: TGTGCCAGCAGCCAAGATTGGGGACGCACAGATACGCAGTATTTT. It translates to CASSQDWGRTDTQYF. J is TRBJ2-3 and V is TRBV14; D possibly matches TRBD1 or TRBD2 (5 bases each). The length of the CDR3 is 15 residues. V lost 0 bases and J 1 base, leaving 8 bases between the germline ends. Germline V gene data show CDR1 as SGHDN and CDR2 as FVKESK.

CDR3 protein: CASSAPGLAGVETQYF. The CDR3 DNA is TGTGCCAGCAGTGCCCCGGGACTAGCGGGAGTCGAGACCCAGTACTTC. J is TRBJ2-5 and V is TRBV25-1; 14 bases are shared with TRBD2. This CDR3 has 16 residues. The V gene's germline CDR1 is MGHDK and CDR2 SYGVNS. J was trimmed by 5 bases and V by 4 bases; bases with no gene match: 6.

This chain links TRBV30 with TRBJ1-1, with unresolved D. The CDR3 covers 13 residues. Trimming left V 3 bases short and J 3 bases short, with 11 bases between. CDR1 and CDR2 from the germline V gene are GTSNPN and SVGIG (reference sequence). In DNA form, the CDR3 reads TGTGCCTGGAGCCCCGAGGGATACACTGAAGCTTTCTTT. Amino acids: CAWSPEGYTEAFF.

The chain uses TRBV7-9 and TRBJ2-1, with TRBD2 matching over 9 bases. The CDR3 totals 17 residues. Germline CDR1 is SEHNR and CDR2 is FQNEAQ (reference sequence). V lost 4 bases to trimming and J lost 9 bases; unmatched junction nucleotides: 16. The CDR3 sequence is CASSSRPYGGRASEQFF. For the CDR3, the DNA is TGTGCCAGCAGCTCCCGGCCCTATGGCGGGAGGGCCTCTGAGCAGTTCTTC.

V usage is TRBV5-6 and J usage is TRBJ1-5; D remains unclear. The CDR3 covers 15 residues. The germline CDR1 and CDR2 sequences are SGHDT and YYEEEE. Trimming shortened V by 0 bases and J by 4 bases, and 11 bases separated the two germline ends. CDR3: CASSLGSSLNQPQHF. CDR3 coding DNA: TGTGCCAGCAGCTTGGGCAGCTCACTAAATCAGCCCCAGCATTTT.